Shown below are 20 T cell receptor beta chains from a single sample sequenced in a study of cytomegalovirus exposure and HLA in healthy donors. The PCR contained 60 Vbeta and 13 Jbeta primers. Clones were sequenced by immunoSEQ multiplex PCR, and TCRdb holds only the in-frame ones, with some missing. The sample has about 300,000 clones; roughly 85% are singletons. Sequencing was performed on PBMCs. Receptor source: a man between 40 and 49 years old in good health and CMV-seropositive.

The chain carries TRBV7-9 and TRBJ2-7; no clear D gene. Trimming left V 1 base short and J 6 bases short, with 16 bases between. This CDR3 contains 15 residues. CDR1 SEHNR and CDR2 FQNEAQ come from the germline V gene (reference sequence). The CDR3 loop reads CASSLEIKVSGEQYF. The CDR3 coding sequence is TGTGCCAGCAGCTTAGAAATAAAGGTATCGGGCGAGCAGTACTTC.

This rearrangement joins TRBV7-3 to TRBJ2-3; tentatively, D is TRBD2 (5 bases). The CDR3 sequence is 16 residues long. Trimming shortened V by 5 bases and J by 2 bases, and 17 bases separated the two germline ends. The germline CDR1 and CDR2 sequences are SGHTA and FQGTGA. This CDR3 is CASSREGWYSTDTQYF. In nucleotides, the CDR3 is TGTGCCAGCAGCCGTGAGGGTTGGTATTCCACAGATACGCAGTATTTT.

This clone was seen only once. V and J are TRBV7-6 and TRBJ1-5; TRBD1 is a possible D gene (5 bases). V was trimmed by 5 bases and J by 6 bases, leaving 20 bases between them. This CDR3 region has 16 residues. The germline gives CDR1 SGHVS, CDR2 FNYEAQ. This CDR3 is CASSPDRGDFGQPQHF. The CDR3, as DNA: TGTGCCAGCAGCCCCGATCGGGGGGACTTTGGTCAGCCCCAGCATTTT.

The chain links TRBV4-2 to TRBJ2-3; 10 nucleotides align to TRBD2. V was pared by 6 bases and J by 5 bases, with 8 bases of the junction left unmatched. The CDR3 consists of 15 residues. Germline-derived CDR1 and CDR2 are LGHNA and YNFKEQ. The CDR3 DNA sequence: TGTGCCAGCAGACAGAGCGGGAGGGTTGGAGATACGCAGTATTTT. Protein product: CASRQSGRVGDTQYF.

The gene calls are TRBV4-1 and TRBJ2-7; 10 bases are a match to TRBD2. This CDR3 has 16 amino acids. Trimming cost V 0 bases and J 5 bases; bases outside gene matches: 7. Germline V gene data show CDR1 as MGHRA and CDR2 as YSYEKL. The CDR3, as DNA: TGCGCCAGCAGCCAAGATTGGCTAGCGGGAGTGGACGAGCAGTACTTC. Protein sequence: CASSQDWLAGVDEQYF.

The chain links TRBV28 to TRBJ2-1; 10 bases align to TRBD2. This CDR3 comprises 17 residues. The germline V gene encodes CDR1 MDHEN and CDR2 SYDVKM. Trimming at V came to 6 bases and at J to 7 bases, leaving 15 bases not matched to a gene. The DNA of the CDR3 is TGTGCCAGCAGACTAATGCTTGTAGCGGGAGGAGGGAATGAGCAGTTCTTC. Amino acids: CASRLMLVAGGGNEQFF.

Regarding this clone: The same CDR3 is also encoded by other DNA sequences in this sample. Written as DNA, the CDR3 is TGTGCCAGTAGTCTACAAGAGACCCAGTACTTC. Its translation: CASSLQETQYF. The chain recombines TRBV19 with TRBJ2-5, with D unclear. V was shortened by 5 bases and J by 2 bases, with 3 bases between the two germline ends. The CDR3 covers 11 residues. Germline CDR1 LNHDA, CDR2 SQIVND (reference sequence).

This rearrangement joins TRBV5-8 to TRBJ1-1; D remains ambiguous. Germline CDR1 reads SGHTS; CDR2 reads YDEGEE. The CDR3 has 12 amino acids. V was cut by 2 bases and J by 1 base, with 3 bases left in between. CDR3 DNA sequence: TGTGCCAGCAGCTTCTGGAACACTGAAGCTTTCTTT. This sequence encodes CASSFWNTEAFF.

The chain links TRBV28 to TRBJ1-1; D is undetermined. Trimming cost V 3 bases and J 1 base, with 9 bases left between them. Germline CDR1 reads MDHEN; CDR2 reads SYDVKM. This CDR3 region has 14 residues. DNA for the CDR3: TGTGCCAGCAGTTTGGTGACACCGAACACTGAAGCTTTCTTT. Translated: CASSLVTPNTEAFF.

The chain joins TRBV7-8 to TRBJ1-6; D is perhaps TRBD1 (6 bases). Germline CDR1 is SGHVS and CDR2 is FQNEAQ. This CDR3 is 15 amino acids long. Trimming pared 6 bases from V and 4 bases from J, leaving 13 bases between. This CDR3 reads CASSGGHSYNSPLHF. CDR3 DNA sequence: TGTGCCAGCAGTGGGGGACATAGTTATAATTCACCCCTCCACTTT.

This clone showed up just a few times. The chain recombines TRBV6-5 with TRBJ1-5; possibly TRBD1 for D (6 bases). Between the trimmed V and J ends, which lost 2 bases and 7 bases, there was a span of 18 bases. The CDR3 contains 16 residues. Germline CDR1 is MNHEY and CDR2 is SVGAGI. The CDR3 DNA reads as TGTGCCAGCAGTTACGGGGGCCGCAGGATCGGACAGCCCCAGCATTTT. Its translation: CASSYGGRRIGQPQHF.

The gene calls are TRBV6-5 and TRBJ1-2; no firm D call. The CDR3 covers 14 residues. V was clipped by 5 bases and J by 4 bases, with 14 bases between them. Germline V gene lookup returns CDR1 MNHEY and CDR2 SVGAGI. As DNA, the CDR3 is TGTGCCAGCAGTCCTGACCCGGAGGGCTATGGCTACACCTTC. Protein: CASSPDPEGYGYTF.

The chain carries TRBV28 and TRBJ2-3; D remains ambiguous. V shed 6 bases and J shed 2 bases, with 6 bases lying between them. CDR3 length: 12 amino acids. Germline V gene lookup returns CDR1 MDHEN and CDR2 SYDVKM. The CDR3 DNA reads as TGTGCCAGCAGGAGCAACACAGATACGCAGTATTTT. Protein product: CASRSNTDTQYF. The complete variable domain, with remaining parts taken from reference TRBV28 and TRBJ2-3, reads DVKVTQSSRYLVKRTGEKVFLECVQDMDHENMFWYRQDPGLGLRLIYFSYDVKMKEKGDIPEGYSVSREKKERFSLILESASTNQTSMYLCASRSNTDTQYFGPGTRLTVL.

V gene TRBV29-1 combines with J gene TRBJ2-1, with TRBD2 identical over 8 bases. Germline CDR1 is SQVTM and CDR2 is ANQGSEA. V dropped 0 bases and J dropped 8; count of bases not matched to a gene: 6. This CDR3 has 14 amino acids. The CDR3 nucleotides are TGCAGCGTTGAAGAGGGCGGGAGGACCTATGAGCAGTTCTTC. As protein: CSVEEGGRTYEQFF.

The rearrangement links TRBV11-2 to TRBJ1-1; TRBD1 agrees at 7 bases. The germline V gene has CDR1 SGHAT and CDR2 FQNNGV. CDR3 size: 17 residues. After removal of 5 bases from V and 0 bases from J, the junction contained 12 bases not matched to a gene. The CDR3 here is CASSPLPGQKMNTEAFF. CDR3 nucleotide sequence: TGTGCCAGCAGCCCACTCCCGGGACAGAAGATGAACACTGAAGCTTTCTTT.

The gene calls are TRBV6-5 and TRBJ2-1, with 8 nucleotides matching TRBD1. Unmatched junction bases numbered 8, after V lost 6 bases and J lost 4 bases. This CDR3 comprises 15 residues. Per the germline V gene, CDR1 is MNHEY and CDR2 is SVGAGI. The CDR3 reads CASRLPGQVYNEQFF. The CDR3, as DNA: TGTGCCAGCAGGCTTCCGGGACAGGTGTACAATGAGCAGTTCTTC.

The chain combines TRBV5-1 with TRBJ2-3; D is unresolved. Germline lookup yields CDR1 SGHRS and CDR2 YFSETQ. This CDR3 has 13 amino acids. V was cut by 3 bases and J by 5 bases, with 10 bases left in between. As DNA, the CDR3 is TGCGCCAGCAGCTCTGAGTTTCAAGATACGCAGTATTTT. Translating gives CASSSEFQDTQYF.

This chain uses TRBV14 with TRBJ1-2; weak D call: TRBD1 (5 bases). The CDR3 spans 15 residues. V lost 2 bases and J 3 bases, leaving 13 bases between the germline ends. Looked up from germline, CDR1 is SGHDN and CDR2 is FVKESK. The CDR3 loop is CASSQTTEPDYGYTF. CDR3 nucleotide sequence: TGTGCCAGCAGCCAAACGACAGAGCCGGACTATGGCTACACCTTC.

This clone has just one count. This chain uses TRBV2 with TRBJ2-3, with 13 bases fitting TRBD2. Germline CDR1 SNHLY, CDR2 FYNNEI. V trimming: 8 bases; J trimming: 3 bases; junction bases outside the gene matches: 5. The CDR3 sequence is 15 residues long. The CDR3 here is CASFRTSGGTDTQYF. The CDR3 DNA reads TGTGCCAGCTTCCGGACTAGCGGGGGTACAGATACGCAGTATTTT.

The chain joins TRBV28 to TRBJ1-2, with 7 nucleotides matching TRBD1. The ends lost 3 bases at V and 4 bases at J; junction bases unmatched: 5. The CDR3 runs 14 residues. Germline CDR1 is MDHEN and CDR2 is SYDVKM. CDR3 amino acids: CASSLRGQSYGYTF. CDR3 sequence (DNA): TGTGCCAGCAGTTTGAGGGGACAGTCCTATGGCTACACCTTC.